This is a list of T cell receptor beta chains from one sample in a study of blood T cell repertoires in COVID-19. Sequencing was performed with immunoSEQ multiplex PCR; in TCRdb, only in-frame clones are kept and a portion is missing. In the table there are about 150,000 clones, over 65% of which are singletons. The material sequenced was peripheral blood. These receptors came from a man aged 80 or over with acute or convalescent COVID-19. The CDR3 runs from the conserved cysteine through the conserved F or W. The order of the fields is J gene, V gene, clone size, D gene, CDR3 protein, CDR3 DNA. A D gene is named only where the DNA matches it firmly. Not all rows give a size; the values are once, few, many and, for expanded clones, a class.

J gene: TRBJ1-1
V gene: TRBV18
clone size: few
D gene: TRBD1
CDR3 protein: CASSPTGYVTEAFF
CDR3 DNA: TGTGCCAGCTCACCGACAGGGTATGTGACTGAAGCTTTCTTT

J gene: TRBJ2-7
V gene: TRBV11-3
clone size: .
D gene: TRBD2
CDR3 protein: CASSPRGGYEQYF
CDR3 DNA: TGTGCCAGCAGCCCCCGGGGGGGGTACGAGCAGTACTTC

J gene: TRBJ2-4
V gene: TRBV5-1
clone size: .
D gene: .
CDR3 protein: CASSESTISKNIQYF
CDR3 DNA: TGCGCCAGCAGCGAATCGACAATCTCCAAAAACATTCAGTACTTC

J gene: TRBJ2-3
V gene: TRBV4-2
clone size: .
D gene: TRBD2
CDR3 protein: CASSQGHGTSGPTDTQYF
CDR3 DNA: TGTGCCAGCAGCCAAGGACACGGGACTAGCGGACCCACAGATACGCAGTATTTT

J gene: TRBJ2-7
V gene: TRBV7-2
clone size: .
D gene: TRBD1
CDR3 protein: CASSSQTTGIRGEQYF
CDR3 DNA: TGTGCCAGCAGCTCCCAAACGACAGGGATCCGTGGAGAGCAGTACTTC

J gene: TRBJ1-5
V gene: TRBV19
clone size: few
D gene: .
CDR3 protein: CASYSGEGRGNQPQHF
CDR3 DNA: TGTGCCAGTTATTCAGGGGAAGGCAGAGGCAATCAGCCCCAGCATTTT

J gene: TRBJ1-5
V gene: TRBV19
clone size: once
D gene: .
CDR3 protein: CASSLPWAVGPQHF
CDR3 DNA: TGTGCCAGTAGTCTCCCGTGGGCCGTTGGGCCCCAGCATTTT

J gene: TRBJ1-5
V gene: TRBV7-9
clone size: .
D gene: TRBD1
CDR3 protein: CASSGDRAPPQHF
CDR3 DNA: TGTGCCAGCAGCGGGGACAGGGCCCCTCCCCAGCATTTT

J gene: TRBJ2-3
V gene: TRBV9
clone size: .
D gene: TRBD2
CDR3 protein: CASSKRGSTDTQYF
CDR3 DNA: TGTGCCAGCAGTAAGCGGGGGAGCACAGATACGCAGTATTTT

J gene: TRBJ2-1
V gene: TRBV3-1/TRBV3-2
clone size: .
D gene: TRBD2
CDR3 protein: CASSQTSGSYNEQFF
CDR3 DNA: TGTGCCAGCAGTCAAACTAGCGGGTCCTACAATGAGCAGTTCTTC